The 10 T cell receptor beta chains given below trace back to one sample, sequenced in a study of T cell repertoires in cytomegalovirus infection. Their antigen targets remain unknown. TCRdb re-analysed the reads in MiXCR, keeping a single row per CDR3 protein. The sample records 800,000 to 950,000 distinct CDR3 sequences, 32% being singletons. Sequences were derived from cultured CD8+ T cells from PBMCs, sampled from culture after CMV antigen stimulation. The receptor source for this set is a human donor in good health (CMV status not recorded). Some clones in this sample may be carry-over from other donors' samples.

This clonotype has just a few counts. The CDR3 is CASSSSGVLETQYF. The CDR3 DNA reads as TGTGCCAGCAGTTCCTCAGGGGTACTAGAGACCCAGTACTTC. The chain combines TRBV6-2 or TRBV6-3 with TRBJ2-5; a possible D gene is TRBD1 (6 bases). The CDR3 is 14 amino acids. Trimming pared 4 bases from V and 4 bases from J, leaving 13 bases between. From germline, CDR1 is MNHEY and CDR2 SVGEGT.

This clonotype has only a few counts. The V call is TRBV19, the J call TRBJ2-4; a weak D match, TRBD1 (6 bases). Between the trimmed V and J ends, which lost 7 bases and 0 bases, there was a span of 22 bases. This CDR3 has 18 amino acids. In germline, CDR1 is LNHDA, CDR2 SQIVND (reference sequence). In DNA form, the CDR3 reads TGTGCCAGTAAGGCGTCCTCATGGGACACTTTAGCCAAAAACATTCAGTACTTC. It is translated as CASKASSWDTLAKNIQYF.

V is TRBV7-3 and J is TRBJ2-5; TRBD1 agrees at 7 bases. The length of the CDR3 is 16 residues. V gave up 5 bases and J gave up 3 bases; unmatched junction bases: 12. Germline-derived CDR1 and CDR2 are SGHTA and FQGTGA. CDR3 in DNA: TGTGCCAGCAGCGGGGGTATGGGACAGCGAAAAGAGACCCAGTACTTC. It codes for CASSGGMGQRKETQYF. Full variable domain (rest looked up from reference TRBV7-3 and TRBJ2-5): GAGVSQTPSNKVTEKGKYVELRCDPISGHTALYWYRQSLGQGPEFLIYFQGTGAADDSGLPNDRFFAVRPEGSVSTLKIQRTERGDSAVYLCASSGGMGQRKETQYFGPGTRLLVL.

The chain couples TRBV7-6 to TRBJ2-5; D remains ambiguous. The germline V and J ends were trimmed by 4 bases and 5 bases, with 20 bases remaining between them. From germline, CDR1 is SGHVS and CDR2 FNYEAQ. The CDR3 loop spans 16 amino acids. CDR3 loop: CASSSQGSKMRETQYF. In DNA form, the CDR3 reads TGTGCCAGCAGCTCCCAAGGGTCAAAAATGAGGGAGACCCAGTACTTC.

This chain joins TRBV3-1 and TRBJ1-5; D is undetermined. CDR1 LGHDT and CDR2 YNNKEL come from the germline V gene (reference sequence). Trimming cost V 1 base and J 3 bases, with 7 bases left between them. CDR3 size: 14 residues. The CDR3 coding sequence is TGTGCCAGCAGCCAAGTAACAGACAATCAGCCCCAGCATTTT. Its translation is CASSQVTDNQPQHF.

This chain connects TRBV12-3 or TRBV12-4 to TRBJ1-1, with D uncertain. Trimming took off 3 bases at V and 5 bases at J, with 16 bases between the two ends. CDR3 length: 15 residues. CDR3 in amino acids: CASSFVLDWETEAFF. CDR3 nucleotide sequence: TGTGCCAGCAGTTTTGTTCTGGACTGGGAGACTGAAGCTTTCTTT.

This clonotype was counted only a few times. The chain links TRBV27 to TRBJ2-3, with 7 nucleotides matching TRBD1. Germline CDR1 is MNHEY and CDR2 is SMNVEV (reference sequence). V was clipped by 0 bases and J by 0 bases; unmatched bases: 6. This CDR3 region has 17 residues. CDR3: CASSLSKTGLSTDTQYF. CDR3 DNA: TGTGCCAGCAGTTTATCGAAGACAGGGCTTAGCACAGATACGCAGTATTTT.

This clonotype turned up a few times. The chain is built from TRBV6-8 and TRBJ2-3; D is tentatively TRBD1 or TRBD2 (5 bases each). Trimming pared 5 bases from V and 2 bases from J, leaving 14 bases between. In germline, CDR1 is MNHGY, CDR2 SAAAGT. The CDR3 is 15 amino acids. This chain's CDR3 is CASSNRDRYTDTQYF. The CDR3 nucleotides are TGTGCCAGCAGTAACCGGGACCGATACACAGATACGCAGTATTTT.

This chain joins TRBV7-6 and TRBJ2-7; no clear D gene. This CDR3 has 15 amino acids. With 1 base removed from V and 3 bases from J, the gap between germline ends came to 13 bases. From germline, CDR1 is SGHVS and CDR2 FNYEAQ. Written as DNA, the CDR3 is TGTGCCAGCAGCTTAGTTGTGTATGTGGGCTACGAGCAGTACGTC. It yields the protein CASSLVVYVGYEQYV.

To note about this clonotype: Given a much more abundant clone one base away, this may be a read error. In DNA, the CDR3 is TGTGCCAACAGTCCCGGAGCGGGGCTCACAGATACGCAGTATTTT. This codes for CANSPGAGLTDTQYF. This sequence joins TRBV12-3 or TRBV12-4 and TRBJ2-3; TRBD2 matches 7 bases. The CDR3 is 15 residues long.